These 10 T cell receptor beta chains were all obtained from the same sample, sequenced in a study of cytomegalovirus exposure and HLA in healthy donors. Amplification used 60 Vbeta primers and 13 Jbeta primers. Method: immunoSEQ multiplex PCR; TCRdb's copy keeps in-frame clones and lacks some. The table lists 130,000 to 150,000 clones, roughly 76% of them singletons. The sequenced material came from PBMCs. The receptors stem from a woman aged 25-40 years in good health and CMV-seronegative.

A single count supports this clone. Other nucleotide sequences from this sample produce the same CDR3. The V call is TRBV4-2, the J call TRBJ2-1, with 13 bases lining up with TRBD2. The CDR3 is 17 amino acids. Germline CDR1 and CDR2: LGHNA and YNFKEQ. V shed 4 bases, J shed 8 bases, and the junction held 11 bases outside the gene matches. CDR3 in amino acids: CASSPTATSGRSHEQFF. The CDR3 DNA follows: TGTGCCAGCAGCCCTACCGCGACTAGCGGGAGGTCGCATGAGCAGTTCTTC.

This chain links TRBV28 with TRBJ2-3; TRBD2 matches at 12 bases. Trimming at V came to 5 bases and at J to 4 bases, leaving 7 bases not matched to a gene. Germline values: CDR1 MDHEN, CDR2 SYDVKM. The CDR3 has 16 amino acids. The chain's CDR3 is CASSPRLAGEADTQYF. CDR3 DNA sequence: TGTGCCAGCAGTCCCCGACTAGCGGGAGAGGCAGATACGCAGTATTTT.

The V and J genes are TRBV30 and TRBJ1-1; the D gene is possibly TRBD1 (5 bases). V lost 5 bases to trimming and J lost 3 bases, with 13 bases between them. Looked up from germline, CDR1 is GTSNPN and CDR2 is SVGIG (reference sequence). The CDR3 extends over 13 amino acids. The CDR3 coding sequence is TGTGCCTGGGATTCAGGGTCTTACACTGAAGCTTTCTTT. It encodes CAWDSGSYTEAFF.

The chain carries TRBV2 and TRBJ2-7; 7 nucleotides match TRBD2. Trimming took 8 bases from V and 2 from J; bases not matched to a gene: 6. There are 13 residues in the CDR3. CDR1 SNHLY and CDR2 FYNNEI come from the germline V gene. For the CDR3, the DNA is TGTGCCAGCCGGTGGGAGGGACCCTACGAGCAGTACTTC. Its translation: CASRWEGPYEQYF. Supplemented by reference TRBV2 and TRBJ2-7, the full variable domain reads EPEVTQTPSHQVTQMGQEVILRCVPISNHLYFYWYRQILGQKVEFLVSFYNNEISEKSEIFDDQFSVERPDGSNFTLKIRSTKLEDSAMYFCASRWEGPYEQYFGPGTRLTVT.

The chain is built from TRBV29-1 and TRBJ2-1; 8 nucleotides agree with TRBD2. Germline CDR1 SQVTM, CDR2 ANQGSEA. This CDR3 spans 15 amino acids. The J segment lost 4 bases and the V segment lost 8 bases, leaving 13 bases of the junction unmatched. For the CDR3, the DNA is TGCAGCACAGAGACCGGGACTAGGGGGTACAATGAGCAGTTCTTC. This translates into CSTETGTRGYNEQFF.

CDR3 protein: CASGTSGNDEQFF. The CDR3 DNA reads as TGTGCTAGTGGGACTAGCGGGAATGATGAGCAGTTCTTC. This chain uses TRBV12-5 with TRBJ2-1; 11 nucleotides line up with TRBD2. The V segment lost 6 bases and the J segment 8 bases; nucleotides outside the gene matches: 3. The CDR3 has 13 amino acids. The germline gives CDR1 LGHNT, CDR2 FRNRAP.

V is TRBV28 and J is TRBJ1-1, with 7 bases matching TRBD1. Germline V gives CDR1 MDHEN, CDR2 SYDVKM. The CDR3 runs to 13 residues. V trimming: 7 bases; J trimming: 10 bases; junction bases outside the gene matches: 12. CDR3: CASTYDGTVRAFF. The CDR3 nucleotides read TGTGCCAGCACCTACGATGGGACAGTGCGAGCTTTCTTT.

The gene calls are TRBV29-1 and TRBJ2-7; 15 bases fit TRBD2. Unmatched junction bases numbered 9, after V lost 0 bases and J lost 0 bases. This CDR3 contains 19 residues. The germline CDR1 and CDR2 sequences are SQVTM and ANQGSEA. CDR3 sequence (DNA): TGCAGCGTTGAAGAGCCGGGACTAGCGGGAGGCCACATCTCCTACGAGCAGTACTTC. Translation: CSVEEPGLAGGHISYEQYF.

This clone has only one observation. Here the CDR3 reads CASSPLGGDKETQYF. DNA of the CDR3: TGTGCCAGCTCACCACTGGGAGGTGACAAGGAGACCCAGTACTTC. The rearrangement uses TRBV18 and TRBJ2-5; perhaps TRBD2 as D (6 bases). The CDR3 totals 15 residues. CDR1 and CDR2 from the germline V gene are KGHSH and LQKENI. Trimming took 1 base from V and 5 from J, leaving 14 bases between them.

The rearrangement joins TRBV7-2 to TRBJ2-3; 14 positions agree with TRBD2. Germline V gene lookup returns CDR1 SGHTA and CDR2 FQGNSA. The J segment lost 6 bases and the V segment lost 5 bases, leaving 7 bases of the junction unmatched. The CDR3 sequence is 16 residues long. The CDR3 is CASSVQTSGGADTQYF. CDR3 DNA sequence: TGTGCCAGCAGCGTACAGACTAGCGGGGGGGCCGATACGCAGTATTTT.